This T cell receptor (beta chain) stems from a study of shared clonotypes between healthy human individuals. Study in general: The people who gave samples were a couple of women and a few men aged 18 to 49. Used for every donor were three CD4 naive, three CD4 memory, two CD8 naive and one CD8 memory plate. Study outcomes and limitations: Among the subsets, naive ones generally showed larger estimated richness than memory ones.

In regard to this clone: Its specificity is unknown.

At a deep level, the assay was run. Clones were read by immunoSEQ multiplex PCR, and TCRdb kept only the in-frame ones, dropping some. The sample contains more than 1,200,000 clones, around 98.5% of which appear only once. Germline V gene lookup returns CDR1 SGHTA and CDR2 FQGNSA. With 1 base removed from V and 0 bases from J, the gap between germline ends came to 12 bases. This CDR3 is 16 amino acids long. The J gene is TRBJ1-1, the V gene TRBV7-2; D is uncertain. The sequenced material came from naive CD4+ T cells sorted from blood. Specified subset: CD45RA+ positively selected. The sequence was collected from a man aged 25-40 years in good health. CDR3 DNA sequence: TGTGCCAGCAGCTTAGAAGGAACGGCCATGAACACTGAAGCTTTCTTT. It yields the protein CASSLEGTAMNTEAFF.